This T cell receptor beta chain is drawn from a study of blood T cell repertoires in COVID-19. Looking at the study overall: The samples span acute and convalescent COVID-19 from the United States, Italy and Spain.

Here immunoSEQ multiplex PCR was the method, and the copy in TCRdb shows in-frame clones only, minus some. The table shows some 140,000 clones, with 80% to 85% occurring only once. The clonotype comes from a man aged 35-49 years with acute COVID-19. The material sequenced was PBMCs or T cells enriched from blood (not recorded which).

The CDR3 region has the DNA TGTGCCAGCAGCCATCAAGGTCGTGGCCGGGAGGTCACCGGGGAGCTGTTTTTT. Residues: CASSHQGRGREVTGELFF. The chain combines TRBV7-2 with TRBJ2-2; 7 positions match TRBD2. The CDR3 is 18 amino acids. The V gene end was trimmed by 5 bases and the J gene end by 4 bases; junction bases not matched to a gene: 16. Germline CDR1 reads SGHTA; CDR2 reads FQGNSA.